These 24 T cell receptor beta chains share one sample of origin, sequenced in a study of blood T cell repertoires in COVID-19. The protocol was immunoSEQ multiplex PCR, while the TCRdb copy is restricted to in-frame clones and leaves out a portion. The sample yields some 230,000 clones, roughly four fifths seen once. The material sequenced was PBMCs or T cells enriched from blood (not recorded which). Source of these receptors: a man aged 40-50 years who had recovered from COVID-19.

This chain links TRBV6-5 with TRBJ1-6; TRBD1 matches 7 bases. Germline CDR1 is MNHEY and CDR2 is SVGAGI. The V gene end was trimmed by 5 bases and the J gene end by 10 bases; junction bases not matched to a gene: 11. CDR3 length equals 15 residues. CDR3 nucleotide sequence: TGTGCCAGCAGTAGACAACAGGGGATTGGATCACCCCTCCACTTT. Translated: CASSRQQGIGSPLHF.

The DNA of the CDR3 is TGTGCCAGCAGTAGACTAGCTCCCGCAGATACGCAGTATTTT. Its translation is CASSRLAPADTQYF. V is TRBV25-1 and J is TRBJ2-3, with 7 bases aligning to TRBD2. CDR3 length: 14 amino acids. Germline values: CDR1 MGHDK, CDR2 SYGVNS. After removal of 5 bases from V and 4 bases from J, the junction contained 6 bases not matched to a gene.

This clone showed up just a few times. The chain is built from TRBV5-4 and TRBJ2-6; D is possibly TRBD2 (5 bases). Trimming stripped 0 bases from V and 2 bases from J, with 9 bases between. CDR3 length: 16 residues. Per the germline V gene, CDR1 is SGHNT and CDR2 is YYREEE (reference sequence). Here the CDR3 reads CASSLVGGTGANVLTF. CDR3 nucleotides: TGTGCCAGCAGCTTGGTAGGAGGAACTGGGGCCAACGTCCTGACTTTC.

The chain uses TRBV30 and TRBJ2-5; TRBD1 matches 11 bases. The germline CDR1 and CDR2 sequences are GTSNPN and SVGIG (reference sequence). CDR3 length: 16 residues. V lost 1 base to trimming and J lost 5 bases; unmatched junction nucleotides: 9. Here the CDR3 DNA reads TGTGCCTGGAGTGCTCAATGGACAGGGGGCGACGAGACCCAGTACTTC. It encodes CAWSAQWTGGDETQYF.

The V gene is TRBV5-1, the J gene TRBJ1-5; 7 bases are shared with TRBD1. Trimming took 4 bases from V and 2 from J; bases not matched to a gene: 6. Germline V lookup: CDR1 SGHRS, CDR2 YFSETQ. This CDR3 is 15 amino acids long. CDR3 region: CASSPMQGGNQPQHF. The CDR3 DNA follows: TGCGCCAGCAGCCCTATGCAGGGGGGCAATCAGCCCCAGCATTTT.

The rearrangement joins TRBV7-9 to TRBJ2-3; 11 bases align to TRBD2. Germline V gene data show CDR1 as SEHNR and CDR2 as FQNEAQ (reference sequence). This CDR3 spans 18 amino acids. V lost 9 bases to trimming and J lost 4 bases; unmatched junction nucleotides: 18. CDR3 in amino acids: CASVGLAGGERWADTQYF. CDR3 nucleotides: TGTGCCAGTGTGGGTCTAGCGGGAGGAGAGAGGTGGGCAGATACGCAGTATTTT.

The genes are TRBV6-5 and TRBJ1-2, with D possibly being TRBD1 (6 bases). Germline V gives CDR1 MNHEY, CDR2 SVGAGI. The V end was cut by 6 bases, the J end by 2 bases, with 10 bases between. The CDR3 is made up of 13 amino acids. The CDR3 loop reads CASRARGNYGYTF. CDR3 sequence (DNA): TGTGCCAGCAGGGCCAGGGGAAACTATGGCTACACCTTC.

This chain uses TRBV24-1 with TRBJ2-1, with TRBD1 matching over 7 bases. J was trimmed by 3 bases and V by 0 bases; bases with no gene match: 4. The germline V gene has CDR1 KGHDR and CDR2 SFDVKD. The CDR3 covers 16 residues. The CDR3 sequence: CATSDLQGVGYNEQFF. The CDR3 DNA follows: TGTGCCACCAGTGATTTGCAGGGGGTAGGCTACAATGAGCAGTTCTTC.

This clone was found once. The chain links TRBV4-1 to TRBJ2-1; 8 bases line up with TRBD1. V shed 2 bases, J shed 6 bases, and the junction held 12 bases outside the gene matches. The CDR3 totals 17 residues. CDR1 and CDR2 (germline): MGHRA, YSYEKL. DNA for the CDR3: TGCGCCAGCAGCCAACGAACAGGGGGTTCTTTTGGCAATGAGCAGTTCTTC. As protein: CASSQRTGGSFGNEQFF.

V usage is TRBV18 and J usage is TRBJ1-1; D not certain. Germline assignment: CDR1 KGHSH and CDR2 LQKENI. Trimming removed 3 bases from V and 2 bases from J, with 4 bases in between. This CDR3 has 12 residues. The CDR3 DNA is TGTGCCAGCTCACCGGCTAACACTGAAGCTTTCTTT. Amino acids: CASSPANTEAFF.

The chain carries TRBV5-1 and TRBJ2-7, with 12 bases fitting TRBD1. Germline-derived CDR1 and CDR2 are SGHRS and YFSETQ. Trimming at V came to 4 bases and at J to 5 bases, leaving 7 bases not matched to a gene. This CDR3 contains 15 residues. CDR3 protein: CASSAGTGGGDEQYF. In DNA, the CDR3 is TGCGCCAGCAGCGCGGGGACAGGGGGCGGGGACGAGCAGTACTTC.

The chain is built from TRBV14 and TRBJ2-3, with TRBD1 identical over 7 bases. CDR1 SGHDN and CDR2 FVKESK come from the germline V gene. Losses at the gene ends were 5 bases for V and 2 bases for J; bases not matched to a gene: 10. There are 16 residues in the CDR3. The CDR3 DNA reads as TGTGCCAGCAGCGGGCAGGGGGAGAGGTACACAGATACGCAGTATTTT. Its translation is CASSGQGERYTDTQYF.

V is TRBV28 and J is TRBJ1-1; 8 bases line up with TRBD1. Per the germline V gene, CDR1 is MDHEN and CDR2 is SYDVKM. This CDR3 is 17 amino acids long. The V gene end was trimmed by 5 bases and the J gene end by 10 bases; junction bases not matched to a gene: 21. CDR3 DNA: TGTGCCAGCAGTCCCGAGGGCGGTGGGACAGGTCCCCGAGGAGCTTTCTTT. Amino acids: CASSPEGGGTGPRGAFF. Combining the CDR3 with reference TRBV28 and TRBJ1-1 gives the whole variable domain DVKVTQSSRYLVKRTGEKVFLECVQDMDHENMFWYRQDPGLGLRLIYFSYDVKMKEKGDIPEGYSVSREKKERFSLILESASTNQTSMYLCASSPEGGGTGPRGAFFGQGTRLTVV.

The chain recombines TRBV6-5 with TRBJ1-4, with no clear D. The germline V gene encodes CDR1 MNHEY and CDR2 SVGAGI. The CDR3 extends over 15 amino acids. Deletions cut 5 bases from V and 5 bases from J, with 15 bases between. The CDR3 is CASSTTTGRNEKLFF. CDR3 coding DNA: TGTGCCAGCAGTACGACGACGGGTCGGAATGAAAAACTGTTTTTT.

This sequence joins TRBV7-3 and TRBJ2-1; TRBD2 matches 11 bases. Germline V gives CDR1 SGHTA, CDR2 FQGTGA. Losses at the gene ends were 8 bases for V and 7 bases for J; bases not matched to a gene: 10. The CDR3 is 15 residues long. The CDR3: CASRSASGRWNEQFF. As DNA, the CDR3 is TGTGCCAGCCGGAGCGCTAGCGGGAGGTGGAATGAGCAGTTCTTC.

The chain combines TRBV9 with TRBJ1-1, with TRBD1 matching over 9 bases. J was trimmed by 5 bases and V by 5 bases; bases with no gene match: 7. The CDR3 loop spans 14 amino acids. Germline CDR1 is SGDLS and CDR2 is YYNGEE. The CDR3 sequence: CASSPSGTGTEAFF. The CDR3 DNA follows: TGTGCCAGCAGTCCATCCGGGACAGGGACTGAAGCTTTCTTT.

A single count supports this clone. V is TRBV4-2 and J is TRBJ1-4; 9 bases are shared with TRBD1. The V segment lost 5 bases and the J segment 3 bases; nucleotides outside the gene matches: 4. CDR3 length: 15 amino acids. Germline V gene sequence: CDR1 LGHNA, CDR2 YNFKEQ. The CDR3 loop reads CASSSGDRANEKLFF. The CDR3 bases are TGTGCCAGCAGCAGCGGGGACAGGGCTAATGAAAAACTGTTTTTT.

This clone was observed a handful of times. CDR3 sequence reads: CASSLEVQALETQYF. The CDR3 nucleotides are TGTGCCAGCAGCCTAGAGGTGCAGGCTTTGGAGACCCAGTACTTC. V is TRBV7-9 and J is TRBJ2-5; D not certain. Germline CDR1 SEHNR, CDR2 FQNEAQ (reference sequence). The CDR3 has 15 amino acids. V lost 5 bases and J 5 bases, leaving 18 bases between the germline ends.

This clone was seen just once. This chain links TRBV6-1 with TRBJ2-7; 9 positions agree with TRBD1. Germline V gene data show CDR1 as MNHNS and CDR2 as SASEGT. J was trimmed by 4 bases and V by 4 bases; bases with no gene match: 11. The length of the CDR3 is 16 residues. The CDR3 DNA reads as TGTGCCAGCAGTGGACGACAGGGGGTGGTTTGGTACGAGCAGTACTTC. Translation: CASSGRQGVVWYEQYF.

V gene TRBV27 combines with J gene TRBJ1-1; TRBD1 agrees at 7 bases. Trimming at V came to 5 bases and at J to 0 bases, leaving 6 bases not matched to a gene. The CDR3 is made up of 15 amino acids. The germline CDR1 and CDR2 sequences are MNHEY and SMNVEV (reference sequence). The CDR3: CASSAQTGMNTEAFF. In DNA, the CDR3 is TGTGCCAGCAGTGCCCAGACAGGGATGAACACTGAAGCTTTCTTT.

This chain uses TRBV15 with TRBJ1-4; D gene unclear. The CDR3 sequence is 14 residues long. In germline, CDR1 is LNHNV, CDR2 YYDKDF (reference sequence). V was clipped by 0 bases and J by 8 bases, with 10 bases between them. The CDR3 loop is CATSRDQVVEKLFF. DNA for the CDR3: TGTGCCACCAGCAGAGATCAGGTAGTGGAAAAACTGTTTTTT.

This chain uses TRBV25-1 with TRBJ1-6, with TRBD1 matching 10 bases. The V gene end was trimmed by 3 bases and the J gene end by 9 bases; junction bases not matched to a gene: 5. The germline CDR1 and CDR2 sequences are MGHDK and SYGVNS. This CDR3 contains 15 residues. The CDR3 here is CASSDSGTGASPLHF. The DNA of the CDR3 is TGTGCCAGCAGTGATTCCGGGACAGGGGCTTCACCCCTCCACTTT.

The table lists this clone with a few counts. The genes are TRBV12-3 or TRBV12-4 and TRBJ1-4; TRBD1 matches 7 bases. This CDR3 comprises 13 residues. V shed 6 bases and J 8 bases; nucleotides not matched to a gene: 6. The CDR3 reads CASRDRAGEKLFF. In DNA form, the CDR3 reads TGTGCCAGCAGAGACAGGGCCGGCGAAAAACTGTTTTTT.

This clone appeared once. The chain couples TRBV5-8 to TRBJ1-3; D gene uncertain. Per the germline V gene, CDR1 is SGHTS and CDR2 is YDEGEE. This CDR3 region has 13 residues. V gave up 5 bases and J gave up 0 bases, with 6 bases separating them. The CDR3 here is CASRIGSGNTIYF. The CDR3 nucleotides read TGTGCCAGCAGAATCGGCTCTGGAAACACCATATATTTT.